The rows below give T cell receptor beta chains drawn from one sample of a study of cytomegalovirus exposure and HLA in healthy donors. The data were produced by immunoSEQ multiplex PCR, yet TCRdb's version contains in-frame clones alone and is incomplete. The sample lists more than 140,000 clones; 70% to 90% were seen once. The source material was PBMCs. These receptors all come from a woman aged 18-30 years in good health and CMV-seropositive. Both conserved end residues are part of each CDR3. Each record gives: clone size, D gene, J gene, V gene, CDR3 DNA, CDR3 protein. D genes are given only for firm matches. Not all rows give a size; the values are once, few, many and, for expanded clones, a class.

>NA|NA|TRBJ2-2|TRBV10-1
TGCGCCAGCAGTGAGTCGGCACTAGCAAACGGGGAGCTGTTTTTT
CASSESALANGELFF
>NA|NA|TRBJ2-5|TRBV5-1
TGCGCCAGCAGCTTGGATGTGCTTCGCCAGGGAGAGACCCAGTACTTC
CASSLDVLRQGETQYF
>few|TRBD1|TRBJ2-7|TRBV7-9
TGTGCCAGCAGCATAGCCGGGACAGGAGGATACGAGCAGTACTTC
CASSIAGTGGYEQYF
>NA|NA|TRBJ1-4|TRBV20-1
TGCAGTGCGCGAACAGGGGAAAAACTGTTTTTT
CSARTGEKLFF
>NA|TRBD1|TRBJ1-1|TRBV4-2
TGTGCCAGCAGTCCTAATCAGGGGGCCATCGACACTGAAGCTTTCTTT
CASSPNQGAIDTEAFF
>NA|TRBD2|TRBJ2-7|TRBV7-2
TGTGCCAGCAGCTTCGAGCGGGAAAGCTCCTACGAGCAGTACTTC
CASSFERESSYEQYF
>NA|TRBD1|TRBJ2-5|TRBV2
TGTGCCAGCAGTGACCGGACAGGGACCCAAGAGACCCAGTACTTC
CASSDRTGTQETQYF
>NA|NA|TRBJ2-7|TRBV6-5
TGTGCCAGCAGTTACTATGGGCCTAGGGGCGAGCAGTACTTC
CASSYYGPRGEQYF
>NA|TRBD2|TRBJ2-1|TRBV6-5
TGTGCCAGCAGTTACTCGTCTAGCGGGAGCTATGAGCAGTTCTTC
CASSYSSSGSYEQFF
>NA|NA|TRBJ1-1|TRBV27
TGTGCCAGCAGCTGGGGACACGGGGACACTGAAGCTTTCTTT
CASSWGHGDTEAFF
>many|TRBD1|TRBJ1-2|TRBV5-1
TGCGCCAGCAGCTTGTCCCTACAGGGGGGTCTTAATGGCTACACCTTC
CASSLSLQGGLNGYTF
>NA|NA|TRBJ2-2|TRBV9
TGTGCCAGCAGCGTTAGTGGGGGCCTCTTCGACACCGGGGAGCTGTTTTTT
CASSVSGGLFDTGELFF
>NA|TRBD1|TRBJ1-1|TRBV28
TGTGCCAGCAGTTACAGGGGGCCCACTGAAGCTTTCTTT
CASSYRGPTEAFF
>NA|NA|TRBJ1-1|TRBV30
TGTGCCTGGGGCGCGGGTGACGAAGCTTTCTTT
CAWGAGDEAFF
>once|NA|TRBJ2-7|TRBV5-1
TGCGCCAGCAGCTTGGGGGGGCACTACGAGCAGTACTTC
CASSLGGHYEQYF
>NA|NA|TRBJ2-1|TRBV11-3
TGTGCCAGCAGCTTAGAACTAGCATACAATGAGCAGTTCTTC
CASSLELAYNEQFF
>NA|TRBD2|TRBJ2-7|TRBV5-4
TGTGCCAGCAGCTCCGTGAAAGCGGGAGGGGCCTACGAGCAGTACTTC
CASSSVKAGGAYEQYF
>once|NA|TRBJ1-5|TRBV28
TGTGCCAGCAGTCCGGACAGTTCACCACGTAATCAGCCCCAGCATTTT
CASSPDSSPRNQPQHF
>NA|TRBD2|TRBJ2-5|TRBV4-2
TGTGCCAGCAGCCAAGCTGCGACTAGCGGGAGGGAGACCCAGTACTTC
CASSQAATSGRETQYF
>once|TRBD1|TRBJ2-7|TRBV28
TGTGCCAGCAGTTTACTGGAAAGACAGGGGCAGTACTTC
CASSLLERQGQYF
>NA|TRBD2|TRBJ2-7|TRBV19
TGTGCCAGTAGTATAGCGGCTAGCGGAGCGATATCCTACGAGCAGTACTTC
CASSIAASGAISYEQYF
>NA|NA|TRBJ2-4|TRBV7-9
TGTGCCAGCAGCCCCGACACCGAAAACATTCAGTACTTC
CASSPDTENIQYF
>NA|NA|TRBJ2-1|TRBV21-1
TGTGCCAGCAGCATTCGTAGCGGGAGGGCCTTTCGCAACTCCTACAATGAGCAGTTCTTC
CASSIRSGRAFRNSYNEQFF
>NA|NA|TRBJ1-5|TRBV10-3
TGTGCCATCAGTGAGTCCTCCAGGGGCAATCAGCCCCAGCATTTT
CAISESSRGNQPQHF
>NA|NA|TRBJ2-3|TRBV27
TGTGCCAGCAGTTTGCCAGGCGCAGATACGCAGTATTTT
CASSLPGADTQYF
>NA|TRBD1|TRBJ1-1|TRBV19
TGTGCCAGTAGTCCGGGACAGGGGCGGGGAGGCACTGAAGCTTTCTTT
CASSPGQGRGGTEAFF
>NA|TRBD1|TRBJ1-1|TRBV5-1
TGCGCCAGCAGCCAGCGACAGGGAGGGAACACTGAAGCTTTCTTT
CASSQRQGGNTEAFF
>NA|NA|TRBJ2-1|TRBV2
TGTGCCAGCAGTGAGACAGCCGGCTCCTACAATGAGCAGTTCTTC
CASSETAGSYNEQFF
>NA|NA|TRBJ1-1|TRBV30
TGTGCCTGTTTGCGGGGGACTGAAGCTTTCTTT
CACLRGTEAFF
>NA|NA|TRBJ1-2|TRBV29-1
TGCAGCGTTGAAGATTGGTACCAGAACCTTTATGGCTACACCTTC
CSVEDWYQNLYGYTF
>NA|NA|TRBJ2-3|TRBV19
TGTGCCAGTGGAGGGGTCCCTAGCACAGATACGCAGTATTTT
CASGGVPSTDTQYF
>NA|TRBD2|TRBJ2-2|TRBV7-8
TGTGCCAGCAGTCGTCGCGGGGGGGCCTACACCGGGGAGCTGTTTTTT
CASSRRGGAYTGELFF
>many|NA|TRBJ1-4|TRBV5-6
TGTGCCAGCTCGACGACAGGTACTAATGAAAAACTGTTTTTT
CASSTTGTNEKLFF
>NA|NA|TRBJ2-1|TRBV7-9
TGTGCCAGCAGGTCGGGACTTATAGATGAGCAGTTCTTC
CASRSGLIDEQFF
>NA|NA|TRBJ1-5|TRBV6-1
TGTGCCAGCAGTGAAACAGGGAGAGGTCAGCCCCAGCATTTT
CASSETGRGQPQHF
>NA|NA|TRBJ2-3|TRBV30
TGTGCCTGGAGATCGTACACAGATACGCAGTATTTT
CAWRSYTDTQYF
>once|TRBD2|TRBJ2-2|TRBV6-1
TGTGCCAGCAAAGGGGCGGGAGTGATCACCGGGGAGCTGTTTTTT
CASKGAGVITGELFF
>NA|TRBD1|TRBJ1-3|TRBV5-1
TGCGCCAGCAGCAAAATGGCCGGGACAGTAGGAGGAAACACCATATATTTT
CASSKMAGTVGGNTIYF
>once|NA|TRBJ2-5|TRBV20-1
TGCAGTGCTAACGTTCGGGAGACCCAGTACTTC
CSANVRETQYF
>NA|TRBD2|TRBJ2-5|TRBV5-4
TGTGCCAGCAGTTTGCCGCTAGCGGGGGGACAAGAGACCCAGTACTTC
CASSLPLAGGQETQYF
>NA|TRBD2|TRBJ2-7|TRBV6-4
TGTGCCAGCAGTGACTCGAGCGGGAGCTCCTACGAGCAGTACTTC
CASSDSSGSSYEQYF
>once|NA|TRBJ2-3|TRBV5-1
TGCGCCAGCAGCTTGGGAGTCGACACAGATACGCAGTATTTT
CASSLGVDTDTQYF
>NA|TRBD1|TRBJ1-1|TRBV6-5
TGTGCCAGCAGTTACTCCTTCCCGGGACAGCCTGAAGCTTTCTTT
CASSYSFPGQPEAFF
>NA|TRBD2|TRBJ2-1|TRBV7-3
TGTGCCAGCAGCTCTGGACTAGCGGCTTACAATGAGCAGTTCTTC
CASSSGLAAYNEQFF
>NA|NA|TRBJ2-1|TRBV5-4
TGTGCCAGCCAGGGTTGGCGCGGGAACAATGAGCAGTTCTTC
CASQGWRGNNEQFF
>NA|NA|TRBJ2-1|TRBV19
TGTGCCAGTAGTTTACAGGGCTATGAGCAGTTCTTC
CASSLQGYEQFF